This T cell receptor (beta chain) was obtained from a study of T-cell reconstitution after alpha-beta-depleted transplantation in children. V dropped 3 bases and J dropped 1; count of bases not matched to a gene: 8. The CDR3 spans 15 residues. In germline, CDR1 is DFQATT, CDR2 SNEGSKA (reference sequence). This clonotype appeared a few times. Preparation of the TCRbeta library used unique molecular identifiers. One entry per CDR3 protein, called by TCRdb with MiXCR from the PCR reads. This sample has around 680,000 distinct CDR3 sequences, with around a sixth found just once. Sequenced here: PBMCs from the stem cell graft donor, sampled from the stem cell graft. The V and J genes are TRBV20-1 and TRBJ1-2; 7 nucleotides agree with TRBD1. This TCR was recovered from a human donor who donated a stem cell graft to a child with acute myeloid leukemia. The CDR3 region is CSARETGLRNYGYTF. The CDR3 DNA reads TGCAGTGCTAGGGAGACAGGGCTCCGTAACTATGGCTACACCTTC.